The rows below give T cell receptor beta chains drawn from one sample of a study of T cells in Graves' hyperthyroidism and ophthalmopathy. TCRdb recomputed calls from the multiplex PCR reads with MiXCR, one row per CDR3 protein. The sample includes approximately 620,000 distinct CDR3 sequences, more than 11% of them seen just once. The specimen was blood. Receptor source: a woman in her thirties with Graves' hyperthyroidism that later progressed to Graves' ophthalmopathy. The CDR3 runs from the conserved cysteine through the conserved F or W. A D gene is named only where the DNA matches it firmly. For some rows the clone size is stated as once, few or many, or as a class when expanded; others skip it.

TRBJ2-7	TRBV3-1	many	NA	CASSHFGPGYEQYF	TGTGCCAGCAGCCATTTTGGCCCCGGCTACGAGCAGTACTTC
TRBJ1-1	TRBV5-1	many	NA	CASSLEGNGGNTEAFF	TGCGCCAGCAGCTTGGAGGGGAATGGAGGAAACACTGAAGCTTTCTTT
TRBJ1-3	TRBV19	NA	NA	CASSFRQGSSGNTIYF	TGTGCCAGTAGTTTCCGTCAGGGATCCTCTGGAAACACCATATATTTT
TRBJ1-1	TRBV7-2	many	NA	CASSFGAGWNTEAFF	TGTGCCAGCAGCTTTGGGGCAGGGTGGAACACTGAAGCTTTCTTT
TRBJ1-4	TRBV7-2	many	NA	CASSPRTNEKLFF	TGTGCCAGCAGCCCCAGAACTAATGAAAAACTGTTTTTT
TRBJ2-4	TRBV6-1	many	NA	CASSKDRGGFVKNIQYF	TGTGCCAGCAGCAAAGACAGGGGAGGGTTTGTCAAAAACATTCAGTACTTC
TRBJ1-2	TRBV19	many	TRBD1	CASRARDRGLYGYTF	TGTGCCAGTAGGGCCCGGGACAGGGGACTCTATGGCTACACCTTC
TRBJ2-7	TRBV12-3/TRBV12-4	many	NA	CASSPAKGRTEQYF	TGTGCCAGCAGCCCCGCTAAGGGGAGGACCGAGCAGTACTTC
TRBJ1-4	TRBV28	many	TRBD1	CASVPDRAREKLFF	TGTGCCAGCGTCCCGGACAGGGCTCGTGAAAAACTGTTTTTT
TRBJ1-6	TRBV6-2/TRBV6-3	many	NA	CASGPLVISVSPLHF	TGTGCCAGCGGACCTCTGGTCATTTCGGTTTCACCCCTCCACTTT
TRBJ2-5	TRBV5-6	NA	TRBD2	CASSRTSGVQETQYF	TGTGCCAGCAGCAGGACTAGCGGAGTCCAAGAGACCCAGTACTTC
TRBJ2-7	TRBV19	NA	NA	CASSGLTYEQYF	TGTGCCAGCAGCGGATTGACCTACGAGCAGTACTTC
TRBJ2-1	TRBV11-2	few	TRBD2	CASSRTPTSGPYNEQFF	TGTGCCAGCAGCCGAACGCCAACTAGCGGGCCCTACAATGAGCAGTTCTTC
TRBJ2-7	TRBV20-1	few	TRBD2	CSARVPSGSHEQYF	TGCAGTGCTAGAGTCCCTAGCGGGAGCCACGAGCAGTACTTC
TRBJ1-5	TRBV27	few	TRBD1	CASSLQGVQPQHF	TGTGCCAGCAGTTTACAGGGGGTTCAGCCCCAGCATTTT
TRBJ2-5	TRBV3-1	many	NA	CASSQAGQETQYF	TGTGCCAGCAGCCAAGCTGGGCAAGAGACCCAGTACTTC
TRBJ2-7	TRBV4-2	NA	TRBD1	CASSQGGGTASYEQYF	TGTGCCAGCAGCCAAGGGGGTGGGACAGCTTCCTACGAGCAGTACTTC
TRBJ1-2	TRBV6-1	many	TRBD1	CASSILGTGALYGYTF	TGTGCCAGCAGCATCTTGGGGACAGGGGCCCTCTATGGCTACACCTTC
TRBJ2-7	TRBV6-1	few	NA	CASTQIGGDYEQYF	TGTGCCAGCACCCAGATTGGGGGTGACTACGAGCAGTACTTC
TRBJ2-5	TRBV20-1	many	TRBD2	CSAGLAGNQPQETQYF	TGCAGTGCTGGACTAGCGGGAAATCAACCTCAAGAGACCCAGTACTTC
TRBJ2-1	TRBV6-1	few	TRBD1	CASNPRQGYNEQFF	TGTGCCAGCAACCCGAGACAGGGGTACAATGAGCAGTTCTTC
TRBJ1-4	TRBV28	many	NA	CASSLSRSTNEKLFF	TGTGCCAGCAGTTTATCCCGATCAACTAATGAAAAACTGTTTTTT
TRBJ2-3	TRBV30	many	NA	CAWSVLAGFADTQYF	TGTGCCTGGAGTGTACTAGCTGGGTTCGCAGATACGCAGTATTTT
TRBJ2-2	TRBV28	many	NA	CASGPAPGELFF	TGTGCCAGTGGACCAGCCCCCGGGGAGCTGTTTTTT
TRBJ2-7	TRBV28	many	TRBD1	CASSPLAGQGSYEQYF	TGTGCCAGCAGCCCCCTGGCGGGACAGGGATCCTACGAGCAGTACTTC
TRBJ1-1	TRBV20-1	many	NA	CSARDPGAEAFF	TGCAGTGCTAGAGATCCGGGAGCTGAAGCTTTCTTT
TRBJ2-3	TRBV11-2	many	TRBD1	CASSPGTGGANTQYF	TGTGCCAGCAGTCCCGGGACAGGGGGCGCGAATACGCAGTATTTT
TRBJ2-7	TRBV27	NA	NA	CASTPSNGLSYEQYF	TGTGCCAGCACTCCAAGCAATGGCCTCTCCTACGAGCAGTACTTC
TRBJ1-2	TRBV13	few	NA	CASSLREVSYGYTF	TGTGCCAGCAGCTTAAGGGAGGTTTCATATGGCTACACCTTC
TRBJ2-7	TRBV27	NA	TRBD2	CASSLIAGAHEQYF	TGTGCCAGCAGTTTAATAGCGGGGGCCCACGAGCAGTACTTC
TRBJ2-2	TRBV4-3	NA	NA	CASSPSSEPNTGELFF	TGCGCCAGCAGCCCCTCTAGCGAACCGAACACCGGGGAGCTGTTTTTT
TRBJ1-1	TRBV6-2/TRBV6-3	many	NA	CASSYTGQLENTEAFF	TGTGCCAGCAGTTACACCGGACAGCTAGAGAACACTGAAGCTTTCTTT
TRBJ2-7	TRBV6-1	few	TRBD2	CASSRRGLAGGPHEQYF	TGTGCCAGCAGCCGGAGGGGACTAGCGGGAGGGCCCCACGAGCAGTACTTC
TRBJ2-5	TRBV5-1	NA	TRBD2	CASSPTPGEGLGETQYF	TGCGCCAGCAGTCCGACGCCTGGGGAGGGCCTCGGAGAGACCCAGTACTTC
TRBJ1-1	TRBV12-3/TRBV12-4	many	NA	CASSPHQGNTEAFF	TGTGCCAGCAGCCCTCACCAGGGGAACACTGAAGCTTTCTTT
TRBJ2-2	TRBV11-2	many	TRBD2	CASSDQYRREDRELFF	TGTGCCAGCAGCGATCAGTATCGGCGGGAGGACCGGGAGCTGTTTTTT
TRBJ2-7	TRBV29-1	few	TRBD1	CSVDPGQGSEQYF	TGCAGCGTTGACCCTGGACAGGGGAGCGAGCAGTACTTC
TRBJ2-7	TRBV15	many	TRBD1	CATSRGTGVYEQYF	TGTGCCACCAGCAGAGGGACAGGGGTCTACGAGCAGTACTTC
TRBJ2-3	TRBV2	many	NA	CALAGLGVEDTQYF	TGTGCCCTGGCGGGACTCGGGGTCGAAGATACGCAGTATTTT
TRBJ1-2	TRBV20-1	many	NA	CSAKAGSYGYTF	TGCAGTGCTAAGGCTGGGTCCTATGGCTACACCTTC
TRBJ1-3	TRBV10-3	many	NA	CAISSYSGNTIYF	TGTGCCATCAGCTCATACTCTGGAAACACCATATATTTT
TRBJ2-5	TRBV11-2	many	TRBD2	CASSGAGGVTQYF	TGTGCCAGCAGCGGAGCGGGAGGAGTGACCCAGTACTTC
TRBJ2-7	TRBV5-1	NA	NA	CASSFRTHYEQYF	TGCGCCAGCAGCTTTCGGACCCACTACGAGCAGTACTTC
TRBJ2-1	TRBV7-9	few	TRBD2	CASSHGTITPRDEQFF	TGTGCCAGCAGCCATGGGACTATCACCCCTCGTGATGAGCAGTTCTTC
TRBJ2-2	TRBV9	few	TRBD2	CASSVAGSGIVKAGELFF	TGTGCCAGCAGCGTAGCAGGTAGCGGGATCGTTAAGGCCGGGGAGCTGTTTTTT
TRBJ1-2	TRBV6-6	few	NA	CASSYSTVPLGGYTF	TGTGCCAGCAGTTATTCGACAGTCCCTCTAGGAGGCTACACCTTC
TRBJ1-4	TRBV2	many	NA	CATKGTQNEKLFF	TGTGCCACCAAAGGGACGCAAAATGAAAAACTGTTTTTT
TRBJ2-1	TRBV7-9	NA	NA	CASSLGRRIGNEQFF	TGTGCCAGCAGCCTCGGCCGGAGAATCGGCAATGAGCAGTTCTTC
TRBJ2-3	TRBV11-1	many	TRBD2	CASSKSGRTDTQYF	TGTGCCAGCAGCAAAAGCGGGAGGACAGATACGCAGTATTTT
TRBJ2-7	TRBV27	many	TRBD2	CASSFTQTGTSGRAEQYF	TGTGCCAGCAGTTTCACGCAAACCGGGACTAGCGGGAGGGCCGAGCAGTACTTC
TRBJ2-7	TRBV6-1	NA	NA	CASRPNKGEQYF	TGTGCCAGTAGGCCTAACAAGGGGGAGCAGTACTTC
TRBJ2-7	TRBV20-1	many	NA	CSASPDGAHEQYF	TGCAGTGCTAGCCCTGACGGAGCCCACGAGCAGTACTTC
TRBJ1-1	TRBV27	many	TRBD1	CASSSQGELFPTEAFF	TGTGCCAGCAGTTCCCAGGGGGAATTGTTCCCGACTGAAGCTTTCTTT
TRBJ2-3	TRBV6-5	many	NA	CASSYSLWYTDTQYF	TGTGCCAGCAGTTACTCATTGTGGTACACAGATACGCAGTATTTT
TRBJ1-5	TRBV3-1	many	NA	CASSQGGLDQPQHF	TGTGCCAGCAGCCAAGGGGGGTTAGATCAGCCCCAGCATTTT
TRBJ1-1	TRBV5-1	many	TRBD1	CASSSLGNLAGQGDENTEAFF	TGCGCCAGCAGCTCCCTCGGGAATCTTGCGGGACAGGGGGACGAGAACACTGAAGCTTTCTTT
TRBJ2-7	TRBV5-1	NA	TRBD1	CVSSPWTGANYEQYF	TGCGTCAGCAGCCCCTGGACAGGCGCGAATTACGAGCAGTACTTC
TRBJ2-5	TRBV20-1	many	TRBD2	CSASRSGREGPETQYF	TGCAGTGCTTCACGTTCGGGGCGGGAGGGCCCGGAGACCCAGTACTTC